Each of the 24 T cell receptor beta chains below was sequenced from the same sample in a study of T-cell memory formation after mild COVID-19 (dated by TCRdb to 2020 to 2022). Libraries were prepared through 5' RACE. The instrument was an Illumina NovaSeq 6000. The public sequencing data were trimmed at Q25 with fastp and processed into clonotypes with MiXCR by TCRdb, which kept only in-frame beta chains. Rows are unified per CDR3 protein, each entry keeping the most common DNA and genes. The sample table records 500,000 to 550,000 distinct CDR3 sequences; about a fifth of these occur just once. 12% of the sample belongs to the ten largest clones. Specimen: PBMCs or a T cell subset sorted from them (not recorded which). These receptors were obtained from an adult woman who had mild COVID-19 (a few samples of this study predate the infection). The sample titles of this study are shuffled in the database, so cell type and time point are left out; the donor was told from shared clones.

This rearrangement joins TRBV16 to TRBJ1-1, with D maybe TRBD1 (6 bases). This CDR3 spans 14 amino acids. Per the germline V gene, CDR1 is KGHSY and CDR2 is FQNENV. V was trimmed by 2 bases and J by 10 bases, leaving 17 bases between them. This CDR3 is CASSQGKSGVPAFF. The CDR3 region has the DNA TGTGCCAGCAGCCAAGGAAAATCAGGGGTACCAGCTTTCTTT.

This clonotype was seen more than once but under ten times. The CDR3 region has the DNA TGTGCCAGCGGGCCGAGGAGGCAAGAGACCCAGTACTTC. Protein product: CASGPRRQETQYF. The J gene is TRBJ2-5, the V gene TRBV7-2; tentative D call: TRBD2 (5 bases). Trimming left V 8 bases short and J 2 bases short, with 12 bases between. Germline CDR1 reads SGHTA; CDR2 reads FQGNSA. This CDR3 is 13 amino acids long.

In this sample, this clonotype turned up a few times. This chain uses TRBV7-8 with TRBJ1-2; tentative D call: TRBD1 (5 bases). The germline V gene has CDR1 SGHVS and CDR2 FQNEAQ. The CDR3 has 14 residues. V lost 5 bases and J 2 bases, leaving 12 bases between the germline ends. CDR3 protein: CASSPKGRNYGYTF. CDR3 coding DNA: TGTGCCAGCAGCCCAAAGGGGCGAAACTATGGCTACACCTTC.

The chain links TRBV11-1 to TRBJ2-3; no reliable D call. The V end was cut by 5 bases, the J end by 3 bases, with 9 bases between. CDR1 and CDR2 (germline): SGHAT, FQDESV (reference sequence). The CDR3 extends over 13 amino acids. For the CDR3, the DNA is TGTGCCAGCAGCATCCCAATTACAGATACGCAGTATTTT. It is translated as CASSIPITDTQYF.

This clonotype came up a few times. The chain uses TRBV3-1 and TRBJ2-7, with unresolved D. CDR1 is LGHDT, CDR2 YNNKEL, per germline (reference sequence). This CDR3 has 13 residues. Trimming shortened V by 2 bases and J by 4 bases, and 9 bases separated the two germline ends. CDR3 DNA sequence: TGTGCCAGCAGCCAATTCAAGGGTTACGAGCAGTACTTC. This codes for CASSQFKGYEQYF.

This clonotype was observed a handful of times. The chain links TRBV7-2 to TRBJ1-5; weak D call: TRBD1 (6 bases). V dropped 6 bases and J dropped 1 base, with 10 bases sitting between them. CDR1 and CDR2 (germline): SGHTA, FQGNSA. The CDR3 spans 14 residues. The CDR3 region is CASRPGTSNQPQHF. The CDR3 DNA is TGTGCCAGCAGGCCCGGGACAAGCAATCAGCCCCAGCATTTT. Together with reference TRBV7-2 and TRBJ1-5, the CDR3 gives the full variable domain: GAGVSQSPSNKVTEKGKDVELRCDPISGHTALYWYRQSLGQGLEFLIYFQGNSAPDKSGLPSDRFSAERTGGSVSTLTIQRTQQEDSAVYLCASRPGTSNQPQHFGDGTRLSIL.

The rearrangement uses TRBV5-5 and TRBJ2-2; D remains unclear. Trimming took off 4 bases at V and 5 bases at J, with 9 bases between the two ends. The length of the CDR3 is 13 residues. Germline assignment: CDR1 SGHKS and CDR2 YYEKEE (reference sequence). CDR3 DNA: TGTGCCAGCAGCCTGACACGGACCGGGGAGCTGTTTTTT. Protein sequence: CASSLTRTGELFF.

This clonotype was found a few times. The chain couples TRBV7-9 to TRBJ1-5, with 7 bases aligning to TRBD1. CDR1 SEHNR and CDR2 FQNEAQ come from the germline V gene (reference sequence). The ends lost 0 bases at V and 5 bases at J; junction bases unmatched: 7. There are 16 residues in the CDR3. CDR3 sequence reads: CASSLALGRGDQPQHF. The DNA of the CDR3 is TGTGCCAGCAGCTTAGCGCTGGGCAGGGGGGATCAGCCCCAGCATTTT.

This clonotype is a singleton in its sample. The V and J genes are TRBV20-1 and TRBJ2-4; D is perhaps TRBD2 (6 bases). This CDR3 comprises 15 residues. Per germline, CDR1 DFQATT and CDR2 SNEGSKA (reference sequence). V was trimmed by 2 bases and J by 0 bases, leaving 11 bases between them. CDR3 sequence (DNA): TGCAGTGCTAGACGCCCGGGACTAGCCAAAAACATTCAGTACTTC. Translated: CSARRPGLAKNIQYF.

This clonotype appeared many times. CDR3 region: CASSRTVDTDTQYF. CDR3 sequence (DNA): TGCGCCAGCAGCCGGACAGTAGACACAGATACGCAGTATTTT. The genes are TRBV5-1 and TRBJ2-3, with a tentative D call TRBD1 (6 bases). Germline CDR1 SGHRS, CDR2 YFSETQ. The germline V and J ends were trimmed by 4 bases and 2 bases, with 11 bases remaining between them. This CDR3 has 14 amino acids. The complete variable domain, with remaining parts taken from reference TRBV5-1 and TRBJ2-3, reads KAGVTQTPRYLIKTRGQQVTLSCSPISGHRSVSWYQQTPGQGLQFLFEYFSETQRNKGNFPGRFSGRQFSNSRSEMNVSTLELGDSALYLCASSRTVDTDTQYFGPGTRLTVL.

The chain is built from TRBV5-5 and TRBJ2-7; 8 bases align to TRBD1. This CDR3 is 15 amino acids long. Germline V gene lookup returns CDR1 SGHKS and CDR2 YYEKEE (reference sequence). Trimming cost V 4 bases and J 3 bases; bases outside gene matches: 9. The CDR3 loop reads CASSVGTGYVYEQYF. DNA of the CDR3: TGTGCCAGCAGCGTCGGGACAGGATACGTCTACGAGCAGTACTTC.

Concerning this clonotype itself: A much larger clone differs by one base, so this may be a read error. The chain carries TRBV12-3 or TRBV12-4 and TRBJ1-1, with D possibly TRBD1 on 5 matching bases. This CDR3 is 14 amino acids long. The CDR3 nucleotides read TGTGACAGCAGTTGGGGCATTAGGGGTACTGAAGCTTTCTTT. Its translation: CDSSWGIRGTEAFF.

CDR3 loop: CASSIDSGRGNQPQHF. The DNA of the CDR3 is TGTGCCAGTAGTATCGACAGTGGCCGTGGCAATCAGCCCCAGCATTTT. This chain uses TRBV19 with TRBJ1-5; tentative D call: TRBD1 (5 bases). The CDR3 is 16 residues long. The ends were cut back, 3 bases at V and 2 bases at J, with 14 bases in the middle. Germline CDR1 is LNHDA and CDR2 is SQIVND (reference sequence).

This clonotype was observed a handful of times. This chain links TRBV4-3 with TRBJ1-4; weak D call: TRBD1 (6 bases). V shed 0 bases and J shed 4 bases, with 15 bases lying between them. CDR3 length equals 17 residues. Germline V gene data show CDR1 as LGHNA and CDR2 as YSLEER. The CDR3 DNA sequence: TGCGCCAGCAGCCAAGATCGGGCACAGGGCAGTAATGAAAAACTGTTTTTT. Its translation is CASSQDRAQGSNEKLFF.

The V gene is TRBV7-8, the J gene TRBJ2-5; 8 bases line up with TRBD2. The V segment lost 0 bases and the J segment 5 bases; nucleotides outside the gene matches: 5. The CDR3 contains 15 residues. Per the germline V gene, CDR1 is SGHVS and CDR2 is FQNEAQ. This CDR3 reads CASSLAGGARETQYF. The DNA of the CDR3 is TGTGCCAGCAGCTTAGCCGGGGGGGCCAGGGAGACCCAGTACTTC.

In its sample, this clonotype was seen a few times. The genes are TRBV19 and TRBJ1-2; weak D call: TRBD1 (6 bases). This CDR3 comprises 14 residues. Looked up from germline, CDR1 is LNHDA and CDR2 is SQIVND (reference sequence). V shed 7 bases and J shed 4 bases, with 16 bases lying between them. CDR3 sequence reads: CASTGLVGGYGYTF. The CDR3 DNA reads TGTGCCAGTACCGGACTCGTAGGGGGCTATGGCTACACCTTC.

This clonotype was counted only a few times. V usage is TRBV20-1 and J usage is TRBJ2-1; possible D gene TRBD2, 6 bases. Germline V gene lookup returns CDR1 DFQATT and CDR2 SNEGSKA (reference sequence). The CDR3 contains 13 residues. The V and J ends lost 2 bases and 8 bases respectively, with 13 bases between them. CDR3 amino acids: CSARRSGRHEQFF. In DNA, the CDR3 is TGCAGTGCTAGACGATCAGGGAGGCATGAGCAGTTCTTC.

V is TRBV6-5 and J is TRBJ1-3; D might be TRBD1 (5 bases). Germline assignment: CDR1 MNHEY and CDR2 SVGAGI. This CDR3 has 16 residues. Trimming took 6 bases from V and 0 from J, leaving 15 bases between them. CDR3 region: CASRHSSGGSGNTIYF. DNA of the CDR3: TGTGCCAGCAGGCATTCCAGTGGGGGCTCTGGAAACACCATATATTTT.

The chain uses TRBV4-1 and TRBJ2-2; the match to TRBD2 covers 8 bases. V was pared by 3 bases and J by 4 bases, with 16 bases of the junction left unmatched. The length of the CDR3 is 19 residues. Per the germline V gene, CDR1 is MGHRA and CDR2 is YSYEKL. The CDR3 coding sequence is TGCGCCAGCAGCCACCCTTCAGGGCAGAGCGGGGGTGGCACCGGGGAGCTGTTTTTT. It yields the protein CASSHPSGQSGGGTGELFF.

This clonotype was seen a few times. The CDR3 loop is CASSVGTPNTEAFF. The CDR3 coding sequence is TGCGCCAGCAGCGTTGGGACACCGAACACTGAAGCTTTCTTT. The gene calls are TRBV5-1 and TRBJ1-1, with D possibly TRBD1 on 6 matching bases. Trimming removed 4 bases at V and 1 base at J, with 11 bases between. The CDR3 consists of 14 residues. CDR1 SGHRS and CDR2 YFSETQ come from the germline V gene. Complete variable domain (other parts from reference TRBV5-1 and TRBJ1-1): KAGVTQTPRYLIKTRGQQVTLSCSPISGHRSVSWYQQTPGQGLQFLFEYFSETQRNKGNFPGRFSGRQFSNSRSEMNVSTLELGDSALYLCASSVGTPNTEAFFGQGTRLTVV.

The CDR3: CASSSNHYEQYF. CDR3 DNA sequence: TGTGCCAGCAGCTCCAACCATTACGAGCAGTACTTC. This chain joins TRBV7-2 and TRBJ2-7; D unclear. This CDR3 has 12 amino acids. Germline V lookup: CDR1 SGHTA, CDR2 FQGNSA. V was clipped by 4 bases and J by 4 bases, with 8 bases between them.

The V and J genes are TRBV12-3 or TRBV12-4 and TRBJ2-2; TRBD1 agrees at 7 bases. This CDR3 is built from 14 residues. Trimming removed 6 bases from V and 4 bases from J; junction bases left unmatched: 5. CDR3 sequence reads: CASSKQGPTGELFF. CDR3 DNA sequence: TGTGCCAGCAGCAAACAGGGGCCCACCGGGGAGCTGTTTTTT.

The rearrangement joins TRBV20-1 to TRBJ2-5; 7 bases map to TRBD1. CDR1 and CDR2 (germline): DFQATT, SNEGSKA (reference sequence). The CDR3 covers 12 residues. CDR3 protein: CSSRDSQETQYF. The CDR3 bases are TGCAGCTCCCGGGACAGTCAAGAGACCCAGTACTTC.

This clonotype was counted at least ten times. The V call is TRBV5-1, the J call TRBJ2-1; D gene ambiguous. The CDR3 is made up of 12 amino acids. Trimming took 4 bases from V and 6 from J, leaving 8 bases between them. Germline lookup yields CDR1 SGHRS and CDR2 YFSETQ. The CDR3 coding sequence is TGCGCCAGCAGCAAAAGAGTCAATGAGCAGTTCTTC. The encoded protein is CASSKRVNEQFF.